These 5 T cell receptor beta chains were sequenced from one sample in a study of blood T cell repertoires in COVID-19. The repertoire was sequenced with immunoSEQ multiplex PCR; TCRdb's copy has only in-frame clones and lacks some. The sample shows 250,000 to 300,000 clones, 88% of them seen only once. Sequenced material: PBMCs or T cells enriched from blood (not recorded which). Receptors originate from a woman aged 60-75 years in a cohort exposed to, infected with or recovered from COVID-19 (not recorded which).

This sequence joins TRBV27 and TRBJ1-5; perhaps TRBD1 as D (5 bases). The germline V and J ends were trimmed by 6 bases and 0 bases, with 12 bases remaining between them. Looked up from germline, CDR1 is MNHEY and CDR2 is SMNVEV (reference sequence). The CDR3 is made up of 15 amino acids. For the CDR3, the DNA is TGTGCCAGCAGACGTGACAGCTATAGCAATCAGCCCCAGCATTTT. Translation gives CASRRDSYSNQPQHF.

The CDR3 nucleotides are TGCGCCAGCAGTGCCCAGATAATAGCAGAGCAGTACTTC. Translated: CASSAQIIAEQYF. The V gene is TRBV10-2, the J gene TRBJ2-7; no firm D call. Trimming stripped 4 bases from V and 7 bases from J, with 14 bases between. Germline CDR1 WSHSY, CDR2 SAAADI. There are 13 residues in the CDR3.

The V and J genes are TRBV15 and TRBJ2-3; 9 bases line up with TRBD2. The CDR3 contains 17 residues. With V trimmed by 4 bases and J by 0 bases, 8 bases remained unmatched. Germline assignment: CDR1 LNHNV and CDR2 YYDKDF (reference sequence). The CDR3 DNA reads TGTGCCACCAGCACTTCTTATAGCGGGAGAAGCACAGATACGCAGTATTTT. Translated, it gives CATSTSYSGRSTDTQYF.

The chain uses TRBV19 and TRBJ1-2; TRBD1 matches 9 bases. The germline CDR1 and CDR2 sequences are LNHDA and SQIVND (reference sequence). V was pared by 3 bases and J by 8 bases, with 7 bases of the junction left unmatched. The CDR3 has 14 residues. This CDR3 reads CASSMGQGWSGYTF. The CDR3 region has the DNA TGTGCCAGTAGTATGGGACAGGGTTGGAGCGGCTACACCTTC.

Here the CDR3 DNA reads TGTGCTAGTGGCCCAATTCCGGGACAGGGTATCTACTACGAGCAGTACTTC. This gives the protein CASGPIPGQGIYYEQYF. This rearrangement joins TRBV12-5 to TRBJ2-7, with TRBD1 identical over 9 bases. This CDR3 spans 17 amino acids. Germline V CDR1 and CDR2: LGHNT, FRNRAP. Germline trimming cut 6 bases from V and 3 bases from J; bases unmatched to any gene: 15.